The text below deals with one T cell receptor (beta chain). This entry comes from a study of blood T cell repertoires in COVID-19. Study summary: The cDNA or gDNA used as material had been derived from T cells, B-cell-depleted T cells, or PBMCs.

Those who participated ranged in age from roughly 18 to 89 years and resided in about two dozen US areas. Participant-reported clinical history was the basis for cohort assignment. Produced via immunoSEQ multiplex PCR; TCRdb's table is partial and in-frame only. The data show about 440,000 clones, roughly 85% seen once. The CDR3 is 18 residues long. The germline V gene encodes CDR1 MDHEN and CDR2 SYDVKM. Trimming took 3 bases from V and 4 from J; bases not matched to a gene: 15. V usage is TRBV28 and J usage is TRBJ1-5, with TRBD1 identical over 7 bases. Sequencing was carried out using PBMCs or T cells enriched from blood (not recorded which). This TCR was sampled from a woman aged 18 to 35 with acute COVID-19. The CDR3 sequence is CASSFFRYRGPSNQPQHF. For the CDR3, the DNA is TGTGCCAGCAGTTTTTTCCGATACAGGGGTCCTTCTAATCAGCCCCAGCATTTT.